Below are 5 T cell receptor beta chains sequenced from a single sample in a study of blood T cells in healthy people across ages. With a J-beta primer mix and a sample-barcoded 5' primer, a second PCR ran about 6 to 11 cycles. Each CDR3 protein gets one entry after TCRdb re-called the 5' RACE reads with MiXCR. This repertoire shows fewer than 700,000 distinct CDR3 sequences, around 50% found once; its top ten account for 20% to 25%. The sequenced sample consisted of blood. The receptor set was obtained from a man older than 75 in good health.

This sequence joins TRBV29-1 and TRBJ2-4, with TRBD2 identical over 11 bases. The J call may be faulty, since TRBJ2-7 better matches the DNA end. This CDR3 has 14 amino acids. The V gene's germline CDR1 is SQVTM and CDR2 ANQGSEA. The CDR3 loop reads CSVEVGSGRDEQYF. CDR3 coding DNA: TGCAGCGTTGAAGTTGGTAGCGGGAGGGACGAGCAGTACTTC.

This clonotype was seen a few times. A much larger clonotype is one base distant, so this may be a read error. V is TRBV6-5 and J is TRBJ2-1, with D possibly matching TRBD1 (6 bases). V was trimmed by 0 bases and J by 13 bases, leaving 16 bases between them. Germline V CDR1 and CDR2: MNHEY, SVGAGI. CDR3 length: 14 amino acids. The CDR3 DNA reads TGTGCCAGCAGTTACTCGTACAGGGTGGAGACCCAGTTCTTC. Its protein is CASSYSYRVETQFF.

This clonotype came up a few times. The V and J genes are TRBV18 and TRBJ2-7; TRBD1 might be the D (5 bases). The V and J ends lost 3 bases and 4 bases respectively, with 10 bases between them. In germline, CDR1 is KGHSH, CDR2 LQKENI. The CDR3 is 13 amino acids. CDR3: CASSPGHGYEQYF. The CDR3 DNA reads TGTGCCAGCTCACCCGGACATGGTTACGAGCAGTACTTC.

The chain combines TRBV20-1 with TRBJ2-1; D may be TRBD2 (6 bases). V was cut by 3 bases and J by 3 bases, with 12 bases left in between. The CDR3 extends over 14 amino acids. From germline, CDR1 is DFQATT and CDR2 SNEGSKA (reference sequence). CDR3 bases: TGCAGTGCTAGCGGGGGACTTATCTACAATGAGCAGTTCTTC. This encodes CSASGGLIYNEQFF.

V usage is TRBV29-1 and J usage is TRBJ2-3; D is tentatively TRBD1 or TRBD2 (5 bases each). Germline V gives CDR1 SQVTM, CDR2 ANQGSEA. V was trimmed by 5 bases and J by 2 bases, leaving 14 bases between them. This CDR3 is built from 14 residues. In DNA form, the CDR3 reads TGCAGCGTTAAACCGCAGGGAGTCACAGATACGCAGTATTTT. Residues: CSVKPQGVTDTQYF.